A single sample gave rise to the 9 T cell receptor beta chains below, sequenced in a study of cytomegalovirus exposure and HLA in healthy donors. In the PCR, 60 Vbeta and 13 Jbeta primers were used. Generated by immunoSEQ multiplex PCR, the TCRdb table keeps only in-frame clones and is missing some. The sample includes 110,000 or so clones, over 60% of them seen just once. Input material: PBMCs. The receptors shown here come from a man between 18 and 29 years old in good health and CMV-seropositive.

This clone was counted once. The chain couples TRBV2 to TRBJ1-6; the match to TRBD1 covers 7 bases. V shed 7 bases and J 6 bases; nucleotides not matched to a gene: 12. The CDR3 runs to 16 residues. CDR1 and CDR2 (germline): SNHLY, FYNNEI. Here the CDR3 reads CASIRGPGMINSPLHF. The CDR3 DNA reads TGTGCCAGCATAAGGGGGCCGGGCATGATTAATTCACCCCTCCACTTT. Together with reference TRBV2 and TRBJ1-6, the CDR3 gives the full variable domain: EPEVTQTPSHQVTQMGQEVILRCVPISNHLYFYWYRQILGQKVEFLVSFYNNEISEKSEIFDDQFSVERPDGSNFTLKIRSTKLEDSAMYFCASIRGPGMINSPLHFGNGTRLTVT.

This chain joins TRBV9 and TRBJ2-1, with D unclear. V was shortened by 0 bases and J by 7 bases, with 11 bases between the two germline ends. The CDR3 totals 14 residues. The V gene's germline CDR1 is SGDLS and CDR2 YYNGEE. CDR3 sequence: CASSVGSSKNEQFF. In DNA, the CDR3 is TGTGCCAGCAGCGTAGGTTCTAGTAAGAATGAGCAGTTCTTC.

This chain uses TRBV28 with TRBJ2-5; D is perhaps TRBD2 (6 bases). The DNA end lines up better with TRBJ2-7; the J call may be wrong. Germline CDR1 and CDR2: MDHEN and SYDVKM. The CDR3 runs to 15 residues. The CDR3 is CASSSPGGNLYEQYF. The CDR3, as DNA: TGTGCCAGCAGTTCCCCAGGCGGGAACCTCTACGAGCAGTACTTC.

The genes are TRBV7-2 and TRBJ2-5; no clear D gene. This CDR3 has 13 residues. V dropped 1 base and J dropped 8 bases, with 11 bases sitting between them. CDR1 is SGHTA and CDR2 is FQGNSA in the germline V gene. CDR3 region: CASSLVLLSTQYF. The CDR3 DNA reads TGTGCCAGCAGCTTAGTTCTGTTGTCCACCCAGTACTTC.

The V and J genes are TRBV11-3 and TRBJ2-2; D is uncertain. Trimming took 3 bases from V and 7 from J, leaving 6 bases between them. The germline V gene has CDR1 SGHNT and CDR2 YENEEA. The CDR3 totals 12 residues. The DNA for the CDR3 is TGTGCCAGCAGCTTTTTAATCGGGGAGCTGTTTTTT. It yields the protein CASSFLIGELFF.

The chain carries TRBV30 and TRBJ1-2, with 9 bases lining up with TRBD1. J gave up 6 bases and V 5 bases, and 4 bases lay outside the gene matches. In germline, CDR1 is GTSNPN, CDR2 SVGIG (reference sequence). The CDR3 totals 12 residues. DNA of the CDR3: TGTGCCTGGGGGGACAGGGTGCATGGCTACACCTTC. It is translated as CAWGDRVHGYTF.

The genes are TRBV30 and TRBJ2-7; 7 positions match TRBD1. The V segment lost 4 bases and the J segment 3 bases; nucleotides outside the gene matches: 3. Germline loops: CDR1 GTSNPN, CDR2 SVGIG (reference sequence). The CDR3 consists of 12 residues. This chain's CDR3 is CAWNPGGYEQYF. CDR3 nucleotide sequence: TGTGCCTGGAACCCAGGGGGCTACGAGCAGTACTTC.

The V and J genes are TRBV19 and TRBJ1-2; 8 nucleotides agree with TRBD1. This CDR3 has 15 amino acids. The junction had 12 bases not matched to a gene; V was cut back by 5 bases and J by 7 bases. CDR1 is LNHDA, CDR2 SQIVND, per germline (reference sequence). CDR3 in DNA: TGTGCCAGTAGTCTGGGGACAGGACGGGGGCTTGGCTACACCTTC. Translated, it gives CASSLGTGRGLGYTF.

The sample holds a few counts of this clone. The chain recombines TRBV7-2 with TRBJ1-5; D uncertain. With 5 bases removed from V and 0 bases from J, the gap between germline ends came to 14 bases. Germline CDR1 is SGHTA and CDR2 is FQGNSA. The CDR3 extends over 16 amino acids. The CDR3 DNA reads as TGTGCCAGCAGCCCTACTTCGGAGTATAGCAATCAGCCCCAGCATTTT. This sequence encodes CASSPTSEYSNQPQHF. Full variable domain (outside the CDR3, taken from reference TRBV7-2 and TRBJ1-5): GAGVSQSPSNKVTEKGKDVELRCDPISGHTALYWYRQSLGQGLEFLIYFQGNSAPDKSGLPSDRFSAERTGGSVSTLTIQRTQQEDSAVYLCASSPTSEYSNQPQHFGDGTRLSIL.